The next 24 T cell receptor beta chains were all read from a single sample in a study of radiation and T cells in renal cell carcinoma. Sequencing used immunoSEQ multiplex PCR; TCRdb keeps in-frame clones, though not all of them. The repertoire consists of more than 95,000 clones, with roughly four fifths occurring once and the leading ten covering around 2.8%. The sample's time point: baseline pretreatment blood. Regarding treatment: 15 Gy SBRT to primary tumor, nephrectomy 4 weeks later. This sample comprised blood, obtained from a patient whose treatment included radiotherapy and nephrectomy. The receptor source for this set is a woman aged 55-69 years with renal cell carcinoma.

The rearrangement joins TRBV14 to TRBJ2-7; no definite D call. The V end lost 4 bases, the J end lost 3 bases, and 19 bases lay between the germline ends. Germline V CDR1 and CDR2: SGHDN, FVKESK. The CDR3 contains 16 residues. The CDR3 protein is CASSPSRAFPHYEQYF. CDR3 DNA: TGTGCCAGCAGCCCATCCCGAGCGTTTCCTCACTACGAGCAGTACTTC.

The rearrangement uses TRBV9 and TRBJ1-1; D might be TRBD1 (5 bases). Germline V CDR1 and CDR2: SGDLS, YYNGEE. The germline V and J ends were trimmed by 0 bases and 5 bases, with 5 bases remaining between them. The CDR3 runs to 12 residues. This CDR3 is CASSVGGTEAFF. In DNA form, the CDR3 reads TGTGCCAGCAGCGTAGGGGGGACTGAAGCTTTCTTT.

The V call is TRBV5-1, the J call TRBJ2-1; TRBD1 aligns across 7 bases. The germline CDR1 and CDR2 sequences are SGHRS and YFSETQ. The CDR3 is 18 amino acids. V lost 3 bases and J lost 5; bases outside the gene matches: 17. In DNA form, the CDR3 reads TGCGCCAGCAGCTCGGACAGGCCGAATAGCCTCATGAACAATGAGCAGTTCTTC. Residues: CASSSDRPNSLMNNEQFF.

The rearrangement uses TRBV9 and TRBJ2-1; 11 bases match TRBD2. The CDR3 has 15 residues. J lost 10 bases, V lost 0 bases, and 6 bases had no gene match. Germline values: CDR1 SGDLS, CDR2 YYNGEE. The CDR3 DNA follows: TGTGCCAGCAGCGTAGGGCTAGCGGGGGGCGGCGAGCAGTTCTTC. Protein product: CASSVGLAGGGEQFF.

The chain carries TRBV6-5 and TRBJ2-1; D might be TRBD1 (5 bases). Between the trimmed V and J ends, which lost 6 bases and 4 bases, there was a span of 10 bases. The length of the CDR3 is 13 residues. From germline, CDR1 is MNHEY and CDR2 SVGAGI. CDR3 region: CASRLGPYNEQFF. In DNA form, the CDR3 reads TGTGCCAGCAGACTGGGGCCGTACAATGAGCAGTTCTTC.

The chain has TRBV4-1 and TRBJ2-2; 7 nucleotides align to TRBD2. The CDR3 has 15 residues. Germline lookup yields CDR1 MGHRA and CDR2 YSYEKL. Trimming cost V 0 bases and J 7 bases; bases outside gene matches: 5. The CDR3 reads CASSQDPGRGGELFF. The CDR3 nucleotides read TGCGCCAGCAGCCAAGATCCGGGGAGGGGCGGGGAGCTGTTTTTT.

The chain recombines TRBV2 with TRBJ2-2, with 11 bases that match TRBD1. Per the germline V gene, CDR1 is SNHLY and CDR2 is FYNNEI. Trimming removed 6 bases from V and 5 bases from J; junction bases left unmatched: 14. The CDR3 covers 18 residues. This CDR3 is CASRKGGGQGARTGELFF. The DNA of the CDR3 is TGTGCCAGCAGGAAAGGGGGAGGACAGGGGGCACGGACCGGGGAGCTGTTTTTT.

The V call is TRBV5-6, the J call TRBJ1-1; D is perhaps TRBD1 (5 bases). The CDR3 consists of 15 residues. The ends were cut back, 4 bases at V and 5 bases at J, with 18 bases in the middle. Germline-derived CDR1 and CDR2 are SGHDT and YYEEEE. CDR3 sequence reads: CASSTIPGLRTEAFF. CDR3 sequence (DNA): TGTGCCAGCAGCACCATACCGGGACTGAGGACTGAAGCTTTCTTT.

In regard to this clone: It is unclear where the CDR3 begins or ends on the DNA, so no DNA is shown, and the CDR3 is as TCRdb lists it. The sample carries other DNA sequences with the same CDR3. The V gene is TRBV29-1, the J gene TRBJ2-7; TRBD2, the D gene given by the table, was not confirmed from the DNA. The CDR3 is 12 amino acids long, termini counted. Per the germline V gene, CDR1 is SQVTM and CDR2 is ANQGSEA. The CDR3 reads CSVGTGTYEQYF.

Of note for this clone: The same CDR3 can be traced to other DNA sequences in this sample. This sequence joins TRBV4-1 and TRBJ1-2, with D perhaps TRBD1 (5 bases). The V end lost 5 bases, the J end lost 6 bases, and 16 bases lay between the germline ends. The CDR3 is made up of 14 amino acids. CDR1 MGHRA and CDR2 YSYEKL come from the germline V gene. The CDR3, as DNA: TGCGCCAGCAGCTTTAAGGTGTCAGGGAATGGCTACACCTTC. Protein sequence: CASSFKVSGNGYTF.

The V and J genes are TRBV7-2 and TRBJ2-5, with D tentatively TRBD1 (6 bases). The CDR3 sequence is 14 residues long. Germline lookup yields CDR1 SGHTA and CDR2 FQGNSA. Trimming cost V 5 bases and J 8 bases, with 18 bases left between them. The CDR3 spells CASSPRTAVPTQYF. The CDR3, as DNA: TGTGCCAGCAGCCCCCGGACAGCCGTTCCTACCCAGTACTTC.

J is TRBJ2-7 and V is TRBV18; D may correspond to TRBD1 or TRBD2 (5 bases each). Germline assignment: CDR1 KGHSH and CDR2 LQKENI. V dropped 5 bases and J dropped 6 bases, with 17 bases sitting between them. This CDR3 is built from 14 residues. The CDR3 coding sequence is TGTGCCAGCTCAAGGGAGAAGGACACGGGCGAGCAGTACTTC. Translated, it gives CASSREKDTGEQYF.

The chain is built from TRBV6-5 and TRBJ2-7; D is possibly TRBD2 (5 bases). CDR3 length equals 14 residues. V lost 6 bases, J lost 0 bases, and 12 bases lay in between. Germline V lookup: CDR1 MNHEY, CDR2 SVGAGI. The DNA of the CDR3 is TGTGCCAGCAGCTCGACGGGGAGCTCCTACGAGCAGTACTTC. Amino acids: CASSSTGSSYEQYF.

The genes are TRBV6-5 and TRBJ2-3; no firm D call. Germline V CDR1 and CDR2: MNHEY, SVGAGI. Deletions cut 5 bases from V and 10 bases from J, with 16 bases between. This CDR3 comprises 13 residues. In DNA form, the CDR3 reads TGTGCCAGCAGTAGGCGATCCACGCTTTCGCAGTATTTT. Residues: CASSRRSTLSQYF.

V usage is TRBV5-1 and J usage is TRBJ2-7, with TRBD1 identical over 7 bases. This CDR3 is built from 15 residues. Trimming at V came to 0 bases and at J to 1 base, leaving 4 bases not matched to a gene. Per germline, CDR1 SGHRS and CDR2 YFSETQ. CDR3 DNA: TGCGCCAGCAGCTTGGACGGGACAGAATCCTACGAGCAGTACTTC. It is translated as CASSLDGTESYEQYF.

A few counts support this clone. V and J are TRBV5-1 and TRBJ2-1, with 7 bases aligning to TRBD1. CDR1 and CDR2 (germline): SGHRS, YFSETQ. Germline trimming cut 5 bases from V and 6 bases from J; bases unmatched to any gene: 8. The CDR3 is made up of 14 amino acids. As DNA, the CDR3 is TGCGCCAGCAGTTCCGGGACAGAGGGCAATGAGCAGTTCTTC. Encoded protein: CASSSGTEGNEQFF.

The rearrangement uses TRBV6-5 and TRBJ1-2; D remains unclear. Trimming removed 5 bases at V and 4 bases at J, with 11 bases between. CDR1 is MNHEY, CDR2 SVGAGI, per germline. The CDR3 has 13 residues. CDR3 sequence (DNA): TGTGCCAGCAGTCGCCACGCCTTCTATGGCTACACCTTC. Translated: CASSRHAFYGYTF.

The count of this clone is one. This chain links TRBV27 with TRBJ2-5; 8 bases agree with TRBD1. Trimming cost V 6 bases and J 13 bases; bases outside gene matches: 10. The CDR3 consists of 12 residues. Germline-derived CDR1 and CDR2 are MNHEY and SMNVEV (reference sequence). The CDR3 spells CASRLPAGGLYF. DNA for the CDR3: TGTGCCAGCAGACTCCCCGCAGGGGGCTTGTACTTC.

This sequence joins TRBV6-5 and TRBJ1-2, with TRBD1 as a possible D gene (5 bases). Germline V CDR1 and CDR2: MNHEY, SVGAGI. The CDR3 spans 12 residues. V gave up 6 bases and J gave up 5 bases, with 10 bases separating them. The CDR3 nucleotides are TGTGCCAGCAGGATCGGGGGGTATGGCTACACCTTC. Translated: CASRIGGYGYTF.

The chain uses TRBV29-1 and TRBJ2-3; the D gene is possibly TRBD1 (6 bases). There are 17 residues in the CDR3. Per germline, CDR1 SQVTM and CDR2 ANQGSEA. V was cut by 3 bases and J by 2 bases, with 21 bases left in between. CDR3 region: CSVDSGGRDINTDTQYF. CDR3 sequence (DNA): TGCAGCGTTGATTCGGGTGGCCGGGACATTAACACAGATACGCAGTATTTT.

The chain carries TRBV6-1 and TRBJ1-2; tentative D call: TRBD1 (5 bases). Per the germline V gene, CDR1 is MNHNS and CDR2 is SASEGT. The V end was cut by 4 bases, the J end by 7 bases, with 13 bases between. This CDR3 is 13 amino acids long. CDR3: CASSGPARGGYTF. CDR3 nucleotide sequence: TGTGCCAGCAGTGGACCAGCGAGGGGTGGCTACACCTTC.

The chain recombines TRBV11-2 with TRBJ2-1; 10 bases fit TRBD2. This CDR3 is 13 amino acids long. V shed 9 bases and J 9 bases; nucleotides not matched to a gene: 8. The V gene's germline CDR1 is SGHAT and CDR2 FQNNGV. CDR3 protein: CASSGGNYGEQFF. Here the CDR3 DNA reads TGTGCCAGTAGCGGGGGGAACTACGGTGAGCAGTTCTTC.

This clone turned up a few times. This chain uses TRBV6-4 with TRBJ1-1; D ambiguous. The length of the CDR3 is 13 residues. Germline CDR1 and CDR2: MRHNA and SNTAGT. The V and J ends lost 3 bases and 5 bases respectively, with 10 bases between them. CDR3 nucleotides: TGTGCCAGCAGTGAGGGTTGGGGTACTGAAGCTTTCTTT. Encoded protein: CASSEGWGTEAFF.

This clone was counted a single time. V usage is TRBV5-1 and J usage is TRBJ2-5; 9 bases align to TRBD2. The CDR3 consists of 14 residues. Per the germline V gene, CDR1 is SGHRS and CDR2 is YFSETQ. V lost 4 bases to trimming and J lost 5 bases; unmatched junction nucleotides: 6. Here the CDR3 reads CASSAGTSRETQYF. CDR3 sequence (DNA): TGCGCCAGCAGCGCCGGGACTAGCAGGGAGACCCAGTACTTC.